This is a list of T cell receptor beta chains from one sample in a study of cytomegalovirus exposure and HLA in healthy donors. The method was immunoSEQ multiplex PCR; TCRdb's version includes in-frame clones alone and lacks a portion of them. The data show 150,000 or so clones, about 73% seen once. The material sequenced was PBMCs. The origin of the receptors is a woman aged 40 to 50 in good health and CMV-seronegative. The CDR3 runs from the conserved cysteine through the conserved F or W.

TRBJ2-3,TRBV4-2,CASRYGGSTDTQYF
TRBJ1-2,TRBV2,CASSGLEGRGYTF
TRBJ1-3,TRBV7-2,CASSPGLRNTIYF
TRBJ2-7,TRBV19,CASSIGTPTSYEQYF
TRBJ1-2,TRBV4-2,CASSPSGFYGYTF
TRBJ1-2,TRBV28,CASSSPPTVYGYTF
TRBJ1-6,TRBV28,CASSSPGQNSPLHF
TRBJ1-2,TRBV2,CASSRYRGDGYTF
TRBJ2-2,TRBV5-4,CASSWGASVPGELFF
TRBJ2-2,TRBV5-1,CASSLGGLNTGELFF
TRBJ1-4,TRBV21-1,CASSKPPDINEKLFF
TRBJ1-6,TRBV5-1,CASSLVEGSSYNSPLHF
TRBJ1-2,TRBV27,CASRTGGKGYTF
TRBJ1-3,TRBV28,CATEGGGNTIYF
TRBJ2-7,TRBV5-1,CASSFGDSSYEQYF
TRBJ2-4,TRBV11-2,CASSFNAGIQYF
TRBJ2-3,TRBV9,CASSVWDSSTDTQYF
TRBJ2-2,TRBV7-6,CASSLWGTSGGAAVGELFF
TRBJ1-1,TRBV28,CASKNSFVGWDTEAFF
TRBJ1-1,TRBV6-1,CASSFQGRQAFF
TRBJ2-2,TRBV2,CASSETPQGSGELFF
TRBJ1-5,TRBV19,CASSIGMGGRTGRQPQHF
TRBJ2-3,TRBV7-8,CASSPFLGTGDTDTQYF
TRBJ1-2,TRBV7-8,CASSPQGSYYGYTF
TRBJ2-7,TRBV19,CASSPGPYEQYF
TRBJ2-5,TRBV5-4,CASSLASGSPGETQYF
TRBJ2-5,TRBV2,CASEAGAGETQYF
TRBJ2-7,TRBV5-4,CASSPARRTGTDEQYF
TRBJ1-1,TRBV7-6,CASSRQGRTEAFF
TRBJ1-3,TRBV2,CASIKGLPAHGNTIYF
TRBJ2-2,TRBV7-7,CASSRTPSGELFF
TRBJ2-7,TRBV5-1,CASSAIGTSYEQYF
TRBJ1-3,TRBV2,CASSRQGLGNTIYF
TRBJ1-6,TRBV27,CASSFRPGTGASPLHF
TRBJ1-1,TRBV9,CASSARPRGAEAFF
TRBJ1-1,TRBV6-1,CATLRTAEAFF
TRBJ1-2,TRBV28,CASSPGGGAHGYTF
TRBJ2-7,TRBV7-9,CASSSSSGGSYEQYF
TRBJ1-5,TRBV19,CASTAPQLNQPQHF
TRBJ1-5,TRBV6-1,CASSVSPGSNQPQHF
TRBJ1-1,TRBV6-5,CASSYRGPRREAFF
TRBJ2-7,TRBV5-4,CASSLFIRGTEQYF
TRBJ2-7,TRBV6-1,CASRSRGGYEQYF
TRBJ2-2,TRBV11-2,CASSLEGATTTGELFF
TRBJ1-2,TRBV19,CASSRSDRGNMNGYTF
TRBJ1-4,TRBV19,CASSLLGANEKLFF
TRBJ2-7,TRBV6-7,CASTGGGSYEQYF
TRBJ1-1,TRBV19,CASSTIPLQGRNTEAFF
TRBJ1-6,TRBV10-3,CAISLQGDNSPLHF
TRBJ2-2,TRBV5-1,CASSLAPLSVANTGELFF
TRBJ1-1,TRBV5-6,CASSYGTAYTEAFF
TRBJ1-5,TRBV28,CASSFVDNQPQHF
TRBJ1-2,TRBV2,CASSRQGAADGYTF
TRBJ1-2,TRBV5-1,CASSPRTGTNGYTF
TRBJ1-6,TRBV21-1,CASSKGPGQVSPLHF
TRBJ2-3,TRBV5-1,CASSLGLAGGPDTQYF
TRBJ1-2,TRBV4-1,CASSQELGRAHNGYTF
TRBJ2-3,TRBV27,CASSITWPTDTQYF